This T cell receptor beta chain was sequenced during a study of blood T cell repertoires in COVID-19. This CDR3 is 16 amino acids long. V was clipped by 6 bases and J by 7 bases; unmatched bases: 11. Germline values: CDR1 MNHNY, CDR2 SVGAGI (reference sequence). This table comes from immunoSEQ multiplex PCR, and its TCRdb copy is limited to in-frame clones, with some not included. The sample yields fewer than 300,000 clones, approximately 77% seen once. The sample taken for sequencing was peripheral blood. The chain employs TRBV6-6 and TRBJ1-6; 8 nucleotides line up with TRBD1. The receptor was derived from a woman under 30 with acute or convalescent COVID-19. As DNA, the CDR3 is TGTGCCAGCAGCCGATCTCGAGGACAGGGAAATTCACCCCTCCACTTT. It codes for CASSRSRGQGNSPLHF.